The present TCR beta chain was sequenced within a study of blood T cell repertoires in COVID-19. Study-wide background: The cDNA or gDNA used as material had been derived from T cells, B-cell-depleted T cells, or PBMCs.

Germline V CDR1 and CDR2: SGDLS, YYNGEE. V was cut by 3 bases and J by 2 bases, with 14 bases left in between. This CDR3 is 15 amino acids long. All enrollees were about 18 to 90 years old and from 20 to 25 US areas. Participants had their cohort set by participant-reported clinical history. Authors' analysis steps: Amplification from reference gene primers served as the basis for estimated nucleated cell counts. Generated by immunoSEQ multiplex PCR, the TCRdb table keeps only in-frame clones and is missing some. D and trimming were read from the DNA, whereas the V and J calls and clone size are those reported in that table. The sample has around 200,000 clones; 80% to 90% are singletons.

The sequence was obtained from a woman in her 40s with acute COVID-19. Sequences were obtained from PBMCs or T cells enriched from blood (not recorded which). V usage is TRBV9 and J usage is TRBJ1-1, with a possible D match to TRBD1 (6 bases). The CDR3 DNA reads TGTGCCAGCAGCGCCCCTGTGACAGGTAACACTGAAGCTTTCTTT. Translation: CASSAPVTGNTEAFF.